This T cell receptor (beta chain) was observed in a study of beta chain features in type 1 diabetes. Per the germline V gene, CDR1 is SGHDT and CDR2 is YYEEEE. V lost 0 bases to trimming and J lost 2 bases, with 7 bases between them. The CDR3 consists of 14 residues. Study findings and constraints: Shorter TCRB CDR3s, moderately but significantly so, were found in Type 1 diabetes patients in all four CD4+ subsets. Reduced insertions and increased deletions marked VDJ junctions in type 1 diabetes patients.

Sorted populations all exceeded 95% purity. Expressed TCRB transcripts were sequenced because the isolated RNA had all been reverse transcribed beforehand. Assay used: immunoSEQ multiplex PCR; TCRdb lists only in-frame clones, some missing. The repertoire holds 95,000 to 150,000 clones, with roughly a sixth as singletons. Details on this clone: The antigen remains unidentified.

V usage is TRBV5-6 and J usage is TRBJ2-3; the D is unclear. The sequenced material came from central memory CD4+ T cells from blood. This receptor was taken from a man aged 18 to 30 with type 1 diabetes. Written as DNA, the CDR3 is TGTGCCAGCAGCTTGGGCGAAATCACAGATACGCAGTATTTT. This sequence encodes CASSLGEITDTQYF.